This T cell receptor beta chain was observed in a study of T cells in Graves' hyperthyroidism and ophthalmopathy (dated by TCRdb to the late 2010s). For the wider study: Peripheral blood samples were taken at initial diagnosis, before any treatment was given. Prospective prediction of ophthalmopathy was tested in an independent validation cohort of 18 to 20 hyperthyroidism patients and 17 patients who later progressed to ophthalmopathy. For training and testing, the 80 to 100 patients in the discovery cohort were randomly divided in a 7:3 ratio. To identify distinguishing TCR V-J signatures, a discovery cohort of 95 to 100 patients was used, comprising some 45 with Graves' ophthalmopathy and 57 with stable Graves' hyperthyroidism. In addition, the study compared T-cell repertoires in thyroid tissue and in blood from six Graves' hyperthyroidism patients. Following sampling, methimazole starting at 30 mg daily was given to hyperthyroidism patients, and high-dose intravenous methylprednisolone was given to ophthalmopathy patients. The paper reports TCR Vbeta CDR3 sequencing of more than 120 peripheral blood samples: approximately 41 ophthalmopathy, 70 to 85 hyperthyroidism and around 17 progressor patients.

Amplification of TCR beta CDR3 regions was carried out from RNA transcripts. The TCR CDR3 was subjected to a first round of RT-PCR using the HTBI primer set and the Qiagen OneStep RT-PCR kit. Libraries were constructed in a second round of multiplex PCR, after which size selection and purification were performed. Libraries were sequenced paired-end with 100 bp reads on an Illumina HiSeq2000. On the study's bioinformatics: SOAPnuke was used to process the raw data, with reads discarded if the reads contained adapters or uncalled bases, had a mean Phred below 15, or lacked an exact constant-primer or identifier match. COPE v1.2.5 was used to merge the high-quality paired reads, and each unique nucleotide sequence was defined as a clonotype. Clonotypes were aligned to IMGT TRBV, TRBD and TRBJ reference segments using MiTCR v1.1. Analysis was restricted to V-J combinations with a frequency above 0.0001, which covered roughly 99% of repertoires. The TCS score was defined as F50 (clonal expansion) divided by E x V (chaos), with BLOSUM62-based TCRdist calculated between CDR3 peptides within each V-J. Welch's t-statistics and random forest reduced 500 to 650 V-J features to 10 to 15, which were used in a naive Bayes classifier (R e1071). TCRdb handled the public reads itself, with Q25 trimming in fastp and clone calling in MiXCR, and kept productive beta chains. Merged by CDR3 protein, the rows form single entries marked with the most common genes and DNA. The V and J calls reflect TCRdb's pipeline rather than the authors' work. For this sample there are roughly 290,000 distinct CDR3 sequences; 10% to 15% appear just once. Jointly, the top ten make up roughly 8% of the sample.

A remark on this clonotype: There is no known antigen for this receptor. Nothing much larger sits one base from this clone, and base qualities are not available.

Via the germline V gene, CDR1 is MNHEY and CDR2 SVGEGT. From its cysteine to its phenylalanine, the CDR3 spans 15 amino acids. This entry keeps only the CDR3 DNA: 45 bases, framed from base 1. V drops 5 bases and J drops 1 base, leaving 14 bases in between. Hyperthyroidism patients were newly diagnosed, with disease duration under 2 months, and aged 18 to 65 years. The study excluded patients with uncontrolled infections, other autoimmune diseases, pregnancy or lactation. Diagnoses were established on the basis of clinical symptoms, serum thyroxine and TRAb, thyroid ultrasound, and orbital computed tomography. Blood from progressor patients was drawn when they were first diagnosed with hyperthyroidism, before any ophthalmopathy symptoms appeared. PBMCs were separated from 10 ml of fresh peripheral blood using Ficoll-Paque density gradient centrifugation. Progressor patients were defined as those initially diagnosed with Graves' hyperthyroidism in whom ophthalmopathy developed during follow-up. Total RNA was extracted with Trizol reagent, and quality was checked on an Agilent 2100 Bioanalyzer.

What the study reported, not specific to this receptor: Ophthalmopathy was separated from stable hyperthyroidism by a 13 V-J signature model, with over 85% sensitivity and 81% to 82% specificity obtained in cross-validation and 80%/75% obtained in testing. Blood samples also contained most of the expanded thyroid clonotypes (frequency above 0.001), which suggests that blood repertoires may reflect thyroid immune responses. In validation, the model predicted progression to ophthalmopathy with just under 71% sensitivity and 72% to 85% specificity, a median of around six months before onset. No statistical method was used to fix the sample size in advance, and group allocation was not hidden from the investigators.

Source material: blood. The V and J genes are TRBV6-2 or TRBV6-3 and TRBJ1-1; the best D guess is TRBD1, with 6 bases matching. The receptor comes from a woman in her twenties or thirties with Graves' hyperthyroidism that later progressed to Graves' ophthalmopathy. The CDR3 has the sequence CASSDPGQKNTEAFF. The bases are TGTGCCAGCAGTGACCCGGGACAAAAGAACACTGAAGCTTTCTTT.